A selection of T cell receptor beta chains follows, all from one sample in a study of blood T cell repertoires in COVID-19. The table came from immunoSEQ multiplex PCR; TCRdb's copy has only in-frame clones and leaves some out. The data show about 69,000 clones, approximately 90% seen once. Sequencing used peripheral blood. These receptors all stem from a young woman with acute or convalescent COVID-19. Each CDR3 is given with its conserved first and last residue. Fields, in order: D gene, J gene, clone size, V gene, CDR3 protein, CDR3 DNA. A D gene is named only where the DNA matches it firmly. Expanded clones get a size class; other rows say once, few or many, or leave the size out.

D: NA
J: TRBJ2-2
size: NA
V: TRBV18
CDR3: CASSPREPGTGELFF
DNA: TGTGCCAGCTCACCGAGAGAACCGGGGACCGGGGAGCTGTTTTTT

D: TRBD1
J: TRBJ1-2
size: NA
V: TRBV29-1
CDR3: CSVEGQDYGYTF
DNA: TGCAGCGTTGAGGGACAGGACTATGGCTACACCTTC

D: NA
J: TRBJ1-1
size: NA
V: TRBV6-5
CDR3: CASRFRVNTEAFF
DNA: TGTGCCAGCAGGTTCCGGGTGAACACTGAAGCTTTCTTT

D: TRBD2
J: TRBJ2-5
size: NA
V: TRBV5-8
CDR3: CATARGGETQYF
DNA: TGTGCCACCGCCCGCGGGGGGGAGACCCAGTACTTC

D: NA
J: TRBJ1-1
size: NA
V: TRBV25-1
CDR3: CASSAAEGGEPEAFF
DNA: TGTGCCAGCAGTGCCGCCGAGGGAGGCGAACCTGAAGCTTTCTTT

D: TRBD2
J: TRBJ2-5
size: NA
V: TRBV2
CDR3: CASRRAGGSQETQYF
DNA: TGTGCCAGCAGGCGAGCGGGGGGGTCTCAAGAGACCCAGTACTTC

D: NA
J: TRBJ1-1
size: NA
V: TRBV5-5
CDR3: CASSDTSDTEAFF
DNA: TGTGCCAGCAGCGATACGTCGGACACTGAAGCTTTCTTT

D: NA
J: TRBJ1-5
size: NA
V: TRBV6-5
CDR3: CASRRGGGQPQHF
DNA: TGTGCCAGCAGGCGGGGCGGAGGTCAGCCCCAGCATTTT

D: NA
J: TRBJ1-4
size: NA
V: TRBV30
CDR3: CAWSVPPGDEKLFF
DNA: TGTGCCTGGAGTGTCCCTCCGGGGGATGAAAAACTGTTTTTT

D: NA
J: TRBJ2-3
size: NA
V: TRBV5-1
CDR3: CASRGRVSTDTQYF
DNA: TGCGCCAGTCGTGGGAGAGTTAGCACAGATACGCAGTATTTT

D: NA
J: TRBJ2-1
size: NA
V: TRBV7-9
CDR3: CASSLAASKNEQFF
DNA: TGTGCCAGCAGCTTAGCTGCTAGCAAGAATGAGCAGTTCTTC

D: NA
J: TRBJ2-3
size: NA
V: TRBV7-8
CDR3: CASSSPGSGSADTQYF
DNA: TGTGCCAGCAGCTCCCCCGGCTCCGGGAGCGCGGATACGCAGTATTTT

D: NA
J: TRBJ2-7
size: NA
V: TRBV11-2
CDR3: CASSLYSGFYEQYF
DNA: TGTGCCAGCAGCTTGTATTCCGGGTTCTACGAGCAGTACTTC

D: NA
J: TRBJ1-2
size: NA
V: TRBV12-3/TRBV12-4
CDR3: CASRDTTNYGYTF
DNA: TGTGCCAGCAGGGACACAACTAACTATGGCTACACCTTC

D: NA
J: TRBJ1-5
size: NA
V: TRBV4-2
CDR3: CASSQVAFTSSPNRGLPQHF
DNA: TGTGCCAGCAGCCAAGTTGCCTTCACCTCCAGTCCTAACCGAGGCCTGCCCCAGCATTTT

D: TRBD2
J: TRBJ2-1
size: NA
V: TRBV27
CDR3: CASSLSSGEGNEQFF
DNA: TGTGCCAGCAGTTTATCTAGCGGGGAAGGGAATGAGCAGTTCTTC

D: NA
J: TRBJ2-7
size: NA
V: TRBV4-1
CDR3: CASSLTRSLDGYEQYF
DNA: TGCGCCAGCAGCCTTACCCGGTCATTAGACGGGTACGAGCAGTACTTC

D: TRBD1
J: TRBJ1-1
size: NA
V: TRBV30
CDR3: CAWTLPTTGGGTEAFF
DNA: TGTGCCTGGACACTCCCCACGACAGGGGGGGGCACTGAAGCTTTCTTT

D: TRBD2
J: TRBJ2-2
size: once
V: TRBV6-5
CDR3: CASSYLLAGSGGELFF
DNA: TGTGCCAGCAGTTACTTGCTAGCGGGATCAGGAGGGGAGCTGTTTTTT

D: TRBD1
J: TRBJ1-4
size: NA
V: TRBV3-1/TRBV3-2
CDR3: CASSRTSDRLNEKLFF
DNA: TGTGCCAGCAGCCGAACATCGGACAGGCTAAATGAAAAACTGTTTTTT

D: TRBD1
J: TRBJ2-1
size: NA
V: TRBV12-5
CDR3: CASGLDRDEQFF
DNA: TGTGCTAGTGGCCTCGACAGGGATGAGCAGTTCTTC

D: TRBD2
J: TRBJ2-1
size: once
V: TRBV3-1/TRBV3-2
CDR3: CASSPSGGARNEQFF
DNA: TGTGCCAGCAGCCCTAGCGGGGGGGCTAGGAATGAGCAGTTCTTC

D: TRBD2
J: TRBJ2-1
size: NA
V: TRBV11-2
CDR3: CASSPPTSGRGNEQFF
DNA: TGTGCCAGCAGCCCTCCGACTAGCGGGAGAGGGAATGAGCAGTTCTTC

D: NA
J: TRBJ2-3
size: NA
V: TRBV4-2
CDR3: CASSQATSVADTQYF
DNA: TGTGCCAGCAGCCAAGCGACCAGCGTTGCAGATACGCAGTATTTT

D: NA
J: TRBJ1-1
size: NA
V: TRBV27
CDR3: CASSPAFGRVTEAFF
DNA: TGTGCCAGCAGTCCAGCATTCGGCAGGGTGACTGAAGCTTTCTTT

D: TRBD1
J: TRBJ1-5
size: NA
V: TRBV6-1
CDR3: CASSELWTGDNQPQHF
DNA: TGTGCCAGCAGTGAATTGTGGACAGGGGACAATCAGCCCCAGCATTTT

D: TRBD1
J: TRBJ1-1
size: NA
V: TRBV3-1/TRBV3-2
CDR3: CASSPRGTQGEAFF
DNA: TGTGCCAGCAGCCCCAGGGGGACGCAAGGTGAAGCTTTCTTT

D: NA
J: TRBJ2-1
size: NA
V: TRBV27
CDR3: CASSLNSISYNEQFF
DNA: TGTGCCAGCAGTTTAAACAGTATCTCCTACAATGAGCAGTTCTTC

D: NA
J: TRBJ1-1
size: once
V: TRBV9
CDR3: CASSAVTGYTEAFF
DNA: TGTGCCAGCAGCGCGGTTACAGGGTACACTGAAGCTTTCTTT

D: NA
J: TRBJ2-3
size: NA
V: TRBV5-1
CDR3: CASSLEQATDTQYF
DNA: TGCGCCAGCAGCTTGGAGCAGGCCACAGATACGCAGTATTTT

D: NA
J: TRBJ2-7
size: NA
V: TRBV12-3/TRBV12-4
CDR3: CASRVGSSYEQYF
DNA: TGTGCCAGCAGGGTCGGGAGCTCCTACGAGCAGTACTTC

D: TRBD1
J: TRBJ2-7
size: NA
V: TRBV11-2
CDR3: CASSDSDRGYSYEQYF
DNA: TGTGCCAGCAGCGATAGCGACAGGGGGTATTCCTACGAGCAGTACTTC

D: TRBD1
J: TRBJ2-1
size: NA
V: TRBV15
CDR3: CATNPTGTGALREQFF
DNA: TGTGCCACCAACCCCACCGGGACAGGGGCCTTGAGAGAGCAGTTCTTC

D: TRBD1
J: TRBJ1-2
size: once
V: TRBV19
CDR3: CASSQTGYNYGYTF
DNA: TGTGCCAGTAGCCAGACAGGGTACAACTATGGCTACACCTTC

D: TRBD2
J: TRBJ2-1
size: NA
V: TRBV2
CDR3: CASTRMGGGNNEQFF
DNA: TGTGCCAGCACCCGTATGGGGGGGGGAAACAATGAGCAGTTCTTC

D: TRBD2
J: TRBJ2-1
size: NA
V: TRBV27
CDR3: CASSLRLAGTAYNEQFF
DNA: TGTGCCAGCAGTTTACGCCTAGCGGGTACCGCCTACAATGAGCAGTTCTTC

D: NA
J: TRBJ1-2
size: NA
V: TRBV5-1
CDR3: CASSTQGGIYGYTF
DNA: TGCGCCAGCAGCACACAAGGAGGGATCTATGGCTACACCTTC

D: NA
J: TRBJ1-5
size: NA
V: TRBV5-6
CDR3: CASSFGIGQPQHF
DNA: TGTGCCAGCAGCTTCGGGATCGGTCAGCCCCAGCATTTT